The present T cell receptor (beta chain) was sequenced within a study of blood T cell repertoires in COVID-19. Only in-frame clones appear in the TCRdb table, and some are missing; sequencing was by immunoSEQ multiplex PCR. The data show 150,000 to 200,000 clones, around 85% seen once. The sample was peripheral blood. The TCR originated in a woman of 80 years or more with acute or convalescent COVID-19.

DNA for the CDR3: TGTGCCAGTAGTATGGGACAGGGGGCCCCAACCTCCTATGGCTACACCTTC. As protein: CASSMGQGAPTSYGYTF. The rearrangement links TRBV19 to TRBJ1-2, with 12 bases identical to TRBD1. The junction had 9 bases not matched to a gene; V was cut back by 3 bases and J by 4 bases. The CDR3 spans 17 residues. CDR1 and CDR2 from the germline V gene are LNHDA and SQIVND (reference sequence).